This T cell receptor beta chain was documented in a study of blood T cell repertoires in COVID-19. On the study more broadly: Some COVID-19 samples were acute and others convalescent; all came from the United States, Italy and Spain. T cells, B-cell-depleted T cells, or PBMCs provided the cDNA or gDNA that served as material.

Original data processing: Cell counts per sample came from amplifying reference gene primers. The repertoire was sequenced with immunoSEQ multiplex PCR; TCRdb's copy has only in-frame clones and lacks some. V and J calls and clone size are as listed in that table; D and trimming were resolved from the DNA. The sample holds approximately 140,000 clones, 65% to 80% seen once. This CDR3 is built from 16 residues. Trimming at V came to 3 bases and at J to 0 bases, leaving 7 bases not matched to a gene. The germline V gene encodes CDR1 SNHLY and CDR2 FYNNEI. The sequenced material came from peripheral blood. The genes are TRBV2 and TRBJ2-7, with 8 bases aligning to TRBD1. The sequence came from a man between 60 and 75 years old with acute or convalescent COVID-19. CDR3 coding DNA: TGTGCCAGCAGTGACCCCGGGACAGGAACCTCCTACGAGCAGTACTTC. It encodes CASSDPGTGTSYEQYF.